Listed here are 10 T cell receptor beta chains from one sample, sequenced in a study of T-cell memory formation after mild COVID-19. TCRdb processed the 5' RACE reads anew with MiXCR; each CDR3 protein has one entry. The sample carries over 120,000 distinct CDR3 sequences, around 27% recorded once. The sequenced material came from PBMCs or a T cell subset sorted from them (not recorded which). These receptors were collected from an adult woman who had mild COVID-19 (a few samples of this study predate the infection). Cell type and time point are not known.

A few counts support this clonotype. V is TRBV7-6 and J is TRBJ2-3; D not resolved. This CDR3 contains 15 residues. Trimming removed 5 bases at V and 4 bases at J, with 16 bases between. Per germline, CDR1 SGHVS and CDR2 FNYEAQ. The CDR3 protein is CASSLSRTRADTQYF. The CDR3 region has the DNA TGTGCCAGCAGCCTATCAAGGACCCGTGCAGATACGCAGTATTTT.

This chain joins TRBV7-7 and TRBJ2-5; D not resolved. CDR3 length equals 13 residues. The V gene's germline CDR1 is SSHAT and CDR2 FNYEAQ (reference sequence). Trimming pared 0 bases from V and 4 bases from J, leaving 6 bases between. The CDR3 coding sequence is TGTGCCAGCAGCTTAGCCTACCTAGAGACCCAGTACTTC. This codes for CASSLAYLETQYF.

The chain has TRBV12-3 or TRBV12-4 and TRBJ1-2; D not certain. Trimming cost V 0 bases and J 3 bases, with 8 bases left between them. The CDR3 consists of 14 residues. CDR3 region: CASSLASQDYGYTF. The DNA for the CDR3 is TGTGCCAGCAGTTTAGCTTCTCAAGACTATGGCTACACCTTC.

This chain links TRBV9 with TRBJ2-2; 9 nucleotides match TRBD2. V trimming: 0 bases; J trimming: 0 bases; junction bases outside the gene matches: 9. CDR1 is SGDLS, CDR2 YYNGEE, per germline. This CDR3 region has 19 residues. CDR3 sequence: CASSVVRGAGGSNTGELFF. The CDR3 DNA sequence: TGTGCCAGCAGCGTAGTCCGGGGAGCGGGAGGTTCGAACACCGGGGAGCTGTTTTTT.

The CDR3 DNA is TGTGCCAGCAGCTCGGACTATCACTACGAGCAGTACTTC. Protein sequence: CASSSDYHYEQYF. This chain connects TRBV7-2 to TRBJ2-7, with D tentatively TRBD2 (6 bases). Germline V gives CDR1 SGHTA, CDR2 FQGNSA. Trimming stripped 4 bases from V and 3 bases from J, with 10 bases between. The CDR3 sequence is 13 residues long.

This clonotype was seen more than once but under ten times. This chain connects TRBV7-2 to TRBJ1-4; TRBD1 might be the D (5 bases). The CDR3 contains 15 residues. Germline CDR1 reads SGHTA; CDR2 reads FQGNSA. V was shortened by 2 bases and J by 6 bases, with 13 bases between the two germline ends. The CDR3 DNA is TGTGCCAGCAGCTTATTACAAGGGGCCGATGAAAAACTGTTTTTT. It translates to CASSLLQGADEKLFF.

This clonotype was detected a few times. The chain employs TRBV12-3 or TRBV12-4 and TRBJ2-2, with D uncertain. This CDR3 is built from 14 residues. Trimming cost V 3 bases and J 2 bases, with 7 bases left between them. The CDR3 loop is CASSLFGNTGELFF. CDR3 in DNA: TGTGCCAGCAGTTTGTTTGGTAACACCGGGGAGCTGTTTTTT.

The rearrangement uses TRBV4-1 and TRBJ1-1, with D uncertain. CDR1 MGHRA and CDR2 YSYEKL come from the germline V gene. Trimming left V 1 base short and J 2 bases short, with 11 bases between. This CDR3 has 15 amino acids. This chain's CDR3 is CASSQGSGDNTEAFF. The CDR3 DNA follows: TGCGCCAGCAGCCAAGGATCGGGAGACAACACTGAAGCTTTCTTT.

Written as DNA, the CDR3 is TGTGCCAGCAGCATCAGGGGATGTGGAAACACCATATATTTT. It encodes CASSIRGCGNTIYF. V is TRBV6-4 and J is TRBJ1-3, with TRBD1 as a possible D gene (6 bases). CDR1 and CDR2 from the germline V gene are MRHNA and SNTAGT. V was shortened by 6 bases and J by 3 bases, with 12 bases between the two germline ends. CDR3 size: 14 residues.

The chain links TRBV5-1 to TRBJ2-7; TRBD1 might be the D (5 bases). CDR3 length: 13 amino acids. Trimming stripped 4 bases from V and 2 bases from J, with 10 bases between. Germline lookup yields CDR1 SGHRS and CDR2 YFSETQ. The CDR3 DNA follows: TGCGCCAGCAGCCAGGACACCCCCTACGAGCAGTACTTC. It encodes CASSQDTPYEQYF.